One TCR beta chain is described in this entry. The antigen this receptor binds is unknown. No much larger clone exists at a distance of one base, and base qualities are not known. The germline V gene specifies MNHNS as CDR1 and SASEGT as CDR2. Trimming leaves V shorter by 3 bases and J shorter by 6 bases, with the junction holding 6 bases beyond the gene matches. The CDR3 contains 15 residues, cysteine and phenylalanine counted. The only DNA kept is the CDR3, 45 bases in frame from the first base. TCRbeta CDR3 regions were amplified from genomic DNA using the immunoSEQ Assay, a bias-controlled multiplex PCR. On the study's bioinformatics: Within the assay, amplification of reference gene primers was used to estimate how many nucleated cells each sample contained. To quantify the absolute abundance of each unique TCRbeta CDR3 rearrangement, sequence reads were collapsed and filtered. For each sample, productive Simpson clonality was calculated as the square root of Simpson's diversity index across productive rearrangements. Not all clones reach the TCRdb copy of this immuneACCESS table, which keeps in-frame sequences only. Checked studies attribute under half of the gap to unresolved V genes and leave the rest unexplained. The V and J calls and clone size were taken over from that table, and D and trimming were inferred from the DNA. This sample is represented by about 76,000 clones; roughly 89% of them were singletons. Together, the top ten hold more than 7.5% of the sample.

Each collaborating institution followed its own protocols to collect whole blood in K2EDTA tubes. Collaborator samples were shipped for TCRbeta analysis as frozen whole blood, isolated PBMCs, or DNA extracted from either sample type. The data originate from a study of blood T cell repertoires in COVID-19 (dated by TCRdb to about 2020). Background on the whole study: The collaborator samples originated in the United States, Italy and Spain and spanned the acute and convalescent phases of COVID-19. The prospective study material was composed of cDNA or gDNA derived from T cells, B-cell-depleted T cells, or PBMCs. The dataset comprised deeply sampled blood TCRbeta repertoires from subjects exposed to, actively infected with, or recovered from COVID-19. The repertoires were released in a freely available public database meant as a resource for research on the immune response to SARS-CoV-2. Samples came from the ongoing ImmuneRACE study (first 160 participants) plus 1,254 subjects from 6 global collaborators. Sample metadata almost always included a de-identified subject ID, COVID-19 status, age in years and sex. Where available, HLA class I and class II types were obtained from metadata supplied by the sample provider rather than from assay-based typing.

The research as a whole found: Clinical and demographic metadata were provided uncurated, with the amount varying by source and participant.

The sequencing sample was made of peripheral blood. This TCR was recovered from a man younger than 40 with acute or convalescent COVID-19. The chain is encoded by TRBV6-1 joined to TRBJ2-7, with 12 junctional bases fitting TRBD2. The nucleotide sequence is TGTGCCAGCAGTGATCAGACTAGCGGGAGCTCCGAGCAGTACTTC. This gives the protein CASSDQTSGSSEQYF.